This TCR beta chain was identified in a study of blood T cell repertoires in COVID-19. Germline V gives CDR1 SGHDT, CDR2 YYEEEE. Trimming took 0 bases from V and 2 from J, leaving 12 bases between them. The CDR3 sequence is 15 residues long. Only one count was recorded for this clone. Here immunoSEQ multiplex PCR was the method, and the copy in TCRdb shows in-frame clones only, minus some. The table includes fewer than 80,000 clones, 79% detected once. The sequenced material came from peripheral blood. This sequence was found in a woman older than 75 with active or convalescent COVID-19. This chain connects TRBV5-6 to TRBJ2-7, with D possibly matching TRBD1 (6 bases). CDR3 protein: CASSLEWSGAYEQYF. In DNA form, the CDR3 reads TGTGCCAGCAGCTTGGAGTGGTCAGGGGCCTACGAGCAGTACTTC.